The rows below give T cell receptor beta chains drawn from one sample of a study of T cells in localized non-small cell lung cancer. Libraries were prepared by immunoSEQ multiplex PCR; TCRdb keeps only in-frame clonotypes and omits some of them. The sample includes 35,000 to 50,000 clones, roughly nine tenths of them seen just once. Material: PBMCs, obtained before any cancer treatment. These receptors originate from a woman aged 35 to 69 with stage II lung adenocarcinoma. The CDR3 runs from the conserved cysteine through the conserved F or W. Fields, in order: J gene, D gene, V gene, clone size, CDR3 DNA, CDR3 protein. A D gene is named only where the DNA matches it firmly. Clone size is stated in some rows and not others, as once, few, many or a class when expanded.

j_gene: TRBJ1-5
d_gene: TRBD1
v_gene: TRBV6-5
abundance: .
CDR3nt: TGTGCCAGCAGCCTGACAGGGTACAATCAGCCCCAGCATTTT
CDR3aa: CASSLTGYNQPQHF

j_gene: TRBJ2-3
d_gene: .
v_gene: TRBV6-5
abundance: .
CDR3nt: TGTGCCAGCAGCCTGGACAGAGATACGCAGTATTTT
CDR3aa: CASSLDRDTQYF

j_gene: TRBJ2-5
d_gene: .
v_gene: TRBV7-8
abundance: .
CDR3nt: TGTGCCAGCAGCTTAGCGCTAGGGGATGAGACCCAGTACTTC
CDR3aa: CASSLALGDETQYF

j_gene: TRBJ1-4
d_gene: .
v_gene: TRBV10-1
abundance: .
CDR3nt: TGCGCCAGCAGTGAATCAGGAGGGACCGGGAAACTGTTTTTT
CDR3aa: CASSESGGTGKLFF

j_gene: TRBJ1-5
d_gene: .
v_gene: TRBV4-1
abundance: .
CDR3nt: TGCGCCAGCAGCCAAGGTGTCGGGGTAGGGGATCAGCCCCAGCATTTT
CDR3aa: CASSQGVGVGDQPQHF

j_gene: TRBJ2-5
d_gene: .
v_gene: TRBV2
abundance: .
CDR3nt: TGTGCCAGCAGTGGCGAGCGAGTCGAGACCCAGTACTTC
CDR3aa: CASSGERVETQYF

j_gene: TRBJ2-7
d_gene: .
v_gene: TRBV7-6
abundance: .
CDR3nt: TGTGCCAGCAGTCCTTTCGACGGGGCCTACGAGCAGTACTTC
CDR3aa: CASSPFDGAYEQYF

j_gene: TRBJ2-3
d_gene: TRBD2
v_gene: TRBV18
abundance: .
CDR3nt: TGTGCCAGCCGACCTCCTGGGTCGCGGGAGAAAGCAGATACGCAGTATTTT
CDR3aa: CASRPPGSREKADTQYF

j_gene: TRBJ2-1
d_gene: .
v_gene: TRBV4-1
abundance: .
CDR3nt: TGCGCCAGCAGCCTAACCCCCGTCGTCCGGGATGAGCAGTTCTTC
CDR3aa: CASSLTPVVRDEQFF

j_gene: TRBJ1-5
d_gene: TRBD1
v_gene: TRBV29-1
abundance: .
CDR3nt: TGCAGCGTTGGAGGGACAGGGGTTAAGTCCCAGCATTTT
CDR3aa: CSVGGTGVKSQHF

j_gene: TRBJ2-3
d_gene: .
v_gene: TRBV4-1
abundance: .
CDR3nt: TGCGCCAGCAGCCAAGTGGGACAGGGGGCAGGACTAGCGGGAGAGACGCAGTATTTT
CDR3aa: CASSQVGQGAGLAGETQYF

j_gene: TRBJ2-3
d_gene: .
v_gene: TRBV5-8
abundance: once
CDR3nt: TGTGCCAGCAGCTTGGAACAGAGCACAGATACGCAGTATTTT
CDR3aa: CASSLEQSTDTQYF

j_gene: TRBJ2-7
d_gene: TRBD2
v_gene: TRBV28
abundance: .
CDR3nt: TGTGCCACCGTAAGCAGCAGCGGGGGGGCCAGGGACGAGCAGTACTTC
CDR3aa: CATVSSSGGARDEQYF

j_gene: TRBJ2-7
d_gene: TRBD1
v_gene: TRBV18
abundance: .
CDR3nt: TGTGCCAGCTCACCACCGACCTGGACAGGGCTTGGGGAGCAGTACTTC
CDR3aa: CASSPPTWTGLGEQYF

j_gene: TRBJ1-5
d_gene: .
v_gene: TRBV7-2
abundance: .
CDR3nt: TGTGCCAGCAGCTTATCGGCAGGGAATAGCAATCAGCCCCAGCATTTT
CDR3aa: CASSLSAGNSNQPQHF

j_gene: TRBJ2-7
d_gene: .
v_gene: TRBV28
abundance: .
CDR3nt: TGTGCCAGCAGTTTTGAAACTAGCGAGCAGTACTTC
CDR3aa: CASSFETSEQYF

j_gene: TRBJ2-5
d_gene: .
v_gene: TRBV10-1
abundance: .
CDR3nt: TGCGCCAGCACCTCAAGAGTGTGGGACATACAAGAGACCCAGTACTTC
CDR3aa: CASTSRVWDIQETQYF

j_gene: TRBJ2-1
d_gene: .
v_gene: TRBV5-4
abundance: .
CDR3nt: TGTGCCAGCAACATAGACTCCTCCTACAATGAGCAGTTCTTC
CDR3aa: CASNIDSSYNEQFF

j_gene: TRBJ1-1
d_gene: .
v_gene: TRBV10-3
abundance: .
CDR3nt: TGTGCCATCAGCGGGGGCTTGGACACTGAAGCTTTCTTT
CDR3aa: CAISGGLDTEAFF

j_gene: TRBJ1-2
d_gene: TRBD1
v_gene: TRBV7-2
abundance: .
CDR3nt: TGTGCCAGCAGCTTAGATCCGGGGACAGGGTATGGCTACACCTTC
CDR3aa: CASSLDPGTGYGYTF

j_gene: TRBJ1-2
d_gene: TRBD1
v_gene: TRBV27
abundance: .
CDR3nt: TGTGCCAGCAGTTTGAGGGGGCGGGTCGGGAGCTATGGCTACACCTTC
CDR3aa: CASSLRGRVGSYGYTF

j_gene: TRBJ1-1
d_gene: .
v_gene: TRBV6-1
abundance: .
CDR3nt: TGTGCCAGCAGTGACATCTCCCAGACGGTCTATGCTTTCTTT
CDR3aa: CASSDISQTVYAFF

j_gene: TRBJ2-5
d_gene: TRBD1
v_gene: TRBV9
abundance: few
CDR3nt: TGTGCCAGCAGCGTAGGGGACAGGGTACCCCGCCAAGAGACCCAGTACTTC
CDR3aa: CASSVGDRVPRQETQYF

j_gene: TRBJ2-3
d_gene: TRBD1
v_gene: TRBV9
abundance: .
CDR3nt: TGTGCCAGCAGCGGTCGATGGACAGGGGGCGCCGATACGCAGTATTTT
CDR3aa: CASSGRWTGGADTQYF

j_gene: TRBJ1-2
d_gene: .
v_gene: TRBV7-2
abundance: .
CDR3nt: TGTGCCAGCAGCTTAGAAGTCTATCTACCGAACTATGGCTACACCTTC
CDR3aa: CASSLEVYLPNYGYTF

j_gene: TRBJ2-2
d_gene: TRBD2
v_gene: TRBV10-1
abundance: once
CDR3nt: TGCGCCAGCAGTGAGAGGCCTAGCGGGACCGGGGAGCTGTTTTTT
CDR3aa: CASSERPSGTGELFF

j_gene: TRBJ2-5
d_gene: TRBD2
v_gene: TRBV19
abundance: once
CDR3nt: TGTGCCAGTGCCCCCGGGACTAGCGTCCAAGAGACCCAGTACTTC
CDR3aa: CASAPGTSVQETQYF

j_gene: TRBJ2-7
d_gene: TRBD2
v_gene: TRBV4-1
abundance: .
CDR3nt: TGCGCCAGCAGCCAAGATGTGCTAGCGGGGGTCCTCTCCTACGAGCAGTACTTC
CDR3aa: CASSQDVLAGVLSYEQYF

j_gene: TRBJ2-4
d_gene: .
v_gene: TRBV5-1
abundance: .
CDR3nt: TGCGCCAGCAGCCTTAGTCTGTCAGGGGGAGGGAACATTCAGTACTTC
CDR3aa: CASSLSLSGGGNIQYF

j_gene: TRBJ1-1
d_gene: .
v_gene: TRBV7-9
abundance: .
CDR3nt: TGTGCCAGCAGCTCCAGGGGAGGGACTGAAGCTTTCTTT
CDR3aa: CASSSRGGTEAFF

j_gene: TRBJ1-2
d_gene: TRBD1
v_gene: TRBV6-6
abundance: few
CDR3nt: TGTGCCAGCACCAGACAGGGGCTGGGGGACTATGGCTACACCTTC
CDR3aa: CASTRQGLGDYGYTF